The 32 T cell receptor beta chains reported below all come from one sample, sequenced in a study of OX40 agonist ivuxolimab in advanced cancers. The method was immunoSEQ multiplex PCR; TCRdb's version includes in-frame clones alone and lacks a portion of them. The sample gives roughly 70,000 clones, 70% to 90% of which show up once; under 0.75% is in the top ten. Material: CD4+ or CD8+ T cells sorted from blood, obtained in a trial of the OX40 agonist ivuxolimab. The receptors originated from an adult with an advanced solid tumor such as melanoma, head and neck, liver or kidney cancer.

CDR3 in DNA: TGTGCCAGCAGCCCCCTAGCGGCGGGGGTAGATACGCAGTATTTT. It specifies CASSPLAAGVDTQYF. J is TRBJ2-3 and V is TRBV11-2; 7 positions match TRBD2. V lost 5 bases, J lost 5 bases, and 10 bases stayed unmatched. This CDR3 contains 15 residues. Per the germline V gene, CDR1 is SGHAT and CDR2 is FQNNGV.

V gene TRBV5-4 combines with J gene TRBJ1-1; TRBD1 matches at 10 bases. V was clipped by 4 bases and J by 4 bases; unmatched bases: 10. Germline values: CDR1 SGHNT, CDR2 YYREEE (reference sequence). This CDR3 spans 16 amino acids. This chain's CDR3 is CASSASLGQGGTEAFF. DNA for the CDR3: TGTGCCAGCAGCGCATCCCTCGGACAGGGGGGCACTGAAGCTTTCTTT.

This clone has only one observation. The chain couples TRBV29-1 to TRBJ1-2; D gene ambiguous. Trimming took off 5 bases at V and 3 bases at J, with 13 bases between the two ends. Germline CDR1 reads SQVTM; CDR2 reads ANQGSEA. CDR3 length: 13 amino acids. DNA for the CDR3: TGCAGCGTTTCGCGGACCGGCGACTATGGCTACACCTTC. This sequence encodes CSVSRTGDYGYTF.

This sequence joins TRBV4-3 and TRBJ2-4; 11 positions match TRBD2. The length of the CDR3 is 16 residues. CDR1 is LGHNA, CDR2 YSLEER, per germline. The V gene end was trimmed by 0 bases and the J gene end by 4 bases; junction bases not matched to a gene: 2. Written as DNA, the CDR3 is TGCGCCAGCAGCCAAGATCTAGCGGGGGGTAAAAACATTCAGTACTTC. Translated: CASSQDLAGGKNIQYF.

This clone was seen once. This chain links TRBV5-6 with TRBJ2-2, with TRBD2 as a possible D gene (5 bases). Trimming left V 4 bases short and J 3 bases short, with 16 bases between. Germline CDR1 reads SGHDT; CDR2 reads YYEEEE. The CDR3 consists of 16 residues. CDR3 bases: TGTGCCAGCAGCCGGGTCGTGGTAGCGTACACCGGGGAGCTGTTTTTT. Translating gives CASSRVVVAYTGELFF.

The V and J genes are TRBV28 and TRBJ2-1, with no clear D. Trimming removed 3 bases at V and 7 bases at J, with 16 bases between. Germline V gene lookup returns CDR1 MDHEN and CDR2 SYDVKM. This CDR3 is built from 15 residues. Here the CDR3 reads CASSFTGLVINEQFF. CDR3 coding DNA: TGTGCCAGCAGTTTCACCGGGCTAGTCATTAATGAGCAGTTCTTC. The whole variable domain, filled in from reference TRBV28 and TRBJ2-1, reads DVKVTQSSRYLVKRTGEKVFLECVQDMDHENMFWYRQDPGLGLRLIYFSYDVKMKEKGDIPEGYSVSREKKERFSLILESASTNQTSMYLCASSFTGLVINEQFFGPGTRLTVL.

This chain connects TRBV5-8 to TRBJ2-2; 8 nucleotides match TRBD1. Germline CDR1 and CDR2: SGHTS and YDEGEE. This CDR3 is 13 amino acids long. V was clipped by 5 bases and J by 13 bases; unmatched bases: 10. The CDR3 sequence: CASSFRGRRRLFF. In nucleotides, the CDR3 is TGTGCCAGCAGTTTCAGGGGGCGAAGGAGGCTGTTTTTT.

This sequence joins TRBV5-4 and TRBJ1-1; 7 bases line up with TRBD1. V lost 3 bases and J lost 2; bases outside the gene matches: 1. Germline V gene sequence: CDR1 SGHNT, CDR2 YYREEE (reference sequence). The CDR3 has 13 amino acids. Here the CDR3 DNA reads TGTGCCAGCAGCTGGGACAGAAACACTGAAGCTTTCTTT. Its protein product is CASSWDRNTEAFF.

V gene TRBV4-3 combines with J gene TRBJ2-5, with D possibly TRBD1 on 5 matching bases. Germline CDR1 is LGHNA and CDR2 is YSLEER. V was pared by 3 bases and J by 4 bases, with 12 bases between. The CDR3 spans 14 residues. CDR3 sequence: CASSQGRQSETQYF. The CDR3 region has the DNA TGCGCCAGCAGCCAGGGTAGACAGTCAGAGACCCAGTACTTC.

In this sample, this clone turned up once. V and J are TRBV28 and TRBJ2-3, with 10 positions matching TRBD2. This CDR3 comprises 16 residues. Trimming at V came to 5 bases and at J to 0 bases, leaving 5 bases not matched to a gene. The germline CDR1 and CDR2 sequences are MDHEN and SYDVKM. CDR3 residues: CASSGSGRGSTDTQYF. The DNA for the CDR3 is TGTGCCAGCAGTGGCAGCGGGAGGGGAAGCACAGATACGCAGTATTTT.

V and J are TRBV4-3 and TRBJ2-7; D gene uncertain. CDR1 and CDR2 (germline): LGHNA, YSLEER. V was shortened by 1 base and J by 0 bases, with 4 bases between the two germline ends. The CDR3 sequence is 13 residues long. CDR3 nucleotides: TGCGCCAGCAGCCAAGTTGGCTCCTACGAGCAGTACTTC. Residues: CASSQVGSYEQYF.

There are a few counts of this clone. The chain joins TRBV15 to TRBJ2-2, with unresolved D. Trimming shortened V by 11 bases and J by 3 bases, and 13 bases separated the two germline ends. In germline, CDR1 is LNHNV, CDR2 YYDKDF (reference sequence). CDR3 size: 13 residues. This CDR3 is CAHSTGYTGELFF. The CDR3 DNA follows: TGTGCCCACTCGACCGGATACACCGGGGAGCTGTTTTTT.

The chain combines TRBV5-4 with TRBJ1-2; 10 bases fit TRBD1. V shed 3 bases, J shed 0 bases, and the junction held 11 bases outside the gene matches. This CDR3 is 18 amino acids long. Per the germline V gene, CDR1 is SGHNT and CDR2 is YYREEE (reference sequence). This CDR3 is CASSSLRDRGQANYGYTF. DNA for the CDR3: TGTGCCAGCAGCTCCCTCCGGGACAGGGGACAAGCTAACTATGGCTACACCTTC. The entire variable domain, with the rest obtained from reference TRBV5-4 and TRBJ1-2, is as follows: ETGVTQSPTHLIKTRGQQVTLRCSSQSGHNTVSWYQQALGQGPQFIFQYYREEENGRGNFPPRFSGLQFPNYSSELNVNALELDDSALYLCASSSLRDRGQANYGYTFGSGTRLTVV.

This clone was recorded a few times. The same CDR3 also results from other DNA sequences found in this sample. The chain uses TRBV28 and TRBJ1-1, with D unresolved. The CDR3 has 12 amino acids. V was pared by 5 bases and J by 7 bases, with 11 bases between. From germline, CDR1 is MDHEN and CDR2 SYDVKM. The CDR3 sequence is CASSPRRFEAFF. The DNA of the CDR3 is TGTGCCAGCAGTCCAAGACGGTTTGAAGCTTTCTTT.

The chain is built from TRBV28 and TRBJ2-5, with D perhaps TRBD2 (5 bases). The CDR3 spans 14 residues. With 2 bases removed from V and 3 bases from J, the gap between germline ends came to 10 bases. Per germline, CDR1 MDHEN and CDR2 SYDVKM. CDR3 sequence: CASSLPRTEETQYF. CDR3 coding DNA: TGTGCCAGCAGTTTACCCCGGACTGAAGAGACCCAGTACTTC. Filled out from reference TRBV28 and TRBJ2-5, the complete variable domain reads DVKVTQSSRYLVKRTGEKVFLECVQDMDHENMFWYRQDPGLGLRLIYFSYDVKMKEKGDIPEGYSVSREKKERFSLILESASTNQTSMYLCASSLPRTEETQYFGPGTRLLVL.

The J gene is TRBJ1-6, the V gene TRBV19, with a possible D match to TRBD1 (6 bases). CDR1 LNHDA and CDR2 SQIVND come from the germline V gene (reference sequence). Trimming cost V 3 bases and J 4 bases, with 16 bases left between them. The CDR3 is 17 amino acids. The CDR3 DNA reads as TGTGCCAGTAGTATTGGGACATCCGCCAGATATAATTCACCCCTCCACTTT. Encoded protein: CASSIGTSARYNSPLHF.

The chain couples TRBV9 to TRBJ1-4; 8 bases map to TRBD1. Per germline, CDR1 SGDLS and CDR2 YYNGEE. With V trimmed by 4 bases and J by 4 bases, 9 bases remained unmatched. The CDR3 has 16 residues. The CDR3 nucleotides read TGTGCCAGCAGCCAGGCTGCCAGGGGGCTTAATGAAAAACTGTTTTTT. Its translation: CASSQAARGLNEKLFF. Supplemented by reference TRBV9 and TRBJ1-4, the full variable domain reads DSGVTQTPKHLITATGQRVTLRCSPRSGDLSVYWYQQSLDQGLQFLIQYYNGEERAKGNILERFSAQQFPDLHSELNLSSLELGDSALYFCASSQAARGLNEKLFFGSGTQLSVL.

This clone appeared a single time. The chain is built from TRBV27 and TRBJ1-6; TRBD1 might be the D (5 bases). Trimming cost V 3 bases and J 7 bases, with 13 bases left between them. The CDR3 has 15 amino acids. Germline CDR1 and CDR2: MNHEY and SMNVEV (reference sequence). The CDR3 protein is CASSLPGRLNSPLHF. The CDR3 region has the DNA TGTGCCAGCAGTTTGCCGGGACGGTTGAATTCACCCCTCCACTTT.

The sample holds a few counts of this clone. CDR3 protein: CASSDRGLSYEQYF. For the CDR3, the DNA is TGTGCCAGCAGTGACAGGGGATTATCCTACGAGCAGTACTTC. The rearrangement joins TRBV6-1 to TRBJ2-7; a weak D match, TRBD1 (6 bases). The V end was cut by 3 bases, the J end by 1 base, with 10 bases between. Per the germline V gene, CDR1 is MNHNS and CDR2 is SASEGT. This CDR3 comprises 14 residues.

The chain is built from TRBV4-2 and TRBJ2-5; weak D call: TRBD2 (6 bases). The CDR3 extends over 17 amino acids. Germline V gene sequence: CDR1 LGHNA, CDR2 YNFKEQ. The V end lost 0 bases, the J end lost 2 bases, and 16 bases lay between the germline ends. The CDR3 bases are TGTGCCAGCAGCCAAGATATCGTACGGGAGAGGCAAGAGACCCAGTACTTC. Amino acid sequence: CASSQDIVRERQETQYF.

This rearrangement joins TRBV5-1 to TRBJ2-7, with D perhaps TRBD1 (5 bases). Germline V gene sequence: CDR1 SGHRS, CDR2 YFSETQ. The CDR3 consists of 14 residues. Between the trimmed V and J ends, which lost 0 bases and 1 base, there was a span of 8 bases. The CDR3 here is CASSLGQGSYEQYF. CDR3 nucleotide sequence: TGCGCCAGCAGCTTGGGTCAGGGATCCTACGAGCAGTACTTC.

This rearrangement joins TRBV19 to TRBJ1-1, with a tentative D call TRBD1 (6 bases). The CDR3 runs 15 residues. The ends were cut back, 5 bases at V and 1 base at J, with 14 bases in the middle. Germline V gives CDR1 LNHDA, CDR2 SQIVND (reference sequence). CDR3: CASSPAGTRNTEAFF. In nucleotides, the CDR3 is TGTGCCAGTAGTCCTGCCGGGACAAGGAACACTGAAGCTTTCTTT.

The chain has TRBV5-4 and TRBJ2-5, with D possibly being TRBD1 (6 bases). The V gene's germline CDR1 is SGHNT and CDR2 YYREEE (reference sequence). The CDR3 contains 14 residues. Trimming left V 0 bases short and J 5 bases short, with 11 bases between. CDR3 region: CASSLGQGRETQYF. In DNA, the CDR3 is TGTGCCAGCAGCTTGGGGCAGGGGCGGGAGACCCAGTACTTC.

This sequence joins TRBV18 and TRBJ2-3, with D possibly called TRBD1 or TRBD2 (6 bases each). CDR1 is KGHSH and CDR2 is LQKENI in the germline V gene. The CDR3 covers 15 residues. V lost 2 bases and J lost 6, with 15 bases in between. The CDR3 region is CASSPERGAGDTQYF. CDR3 DNA sequence: TGTGCCAGCTCACCAGAGAGGGGGGCCGGGGATACGCAGTATTTT.

Points on this clone: An end of the junction differs from the germline gene, which may be a read error. The chain combines TRBV30 with TRBJ2-2, with D perhaps TRBD1 (7 bases). The germline V gene has CDR1 GTSNPN and CDR2 SVGIG (reference sequence). The length of the CDR3 is 13 residues. In nucleotides, the CDR3 is TGTGCCTGGAGTAAAGGAGGGGGCGGGCAGCTGTTTTTT. Protein: CAWSKGGGGQLFF. Using reference TRBV30 and TRBJ2-2 for the parts outside the CDR3, the full variable domain is SQTIHQWPATLVQPVGSPLSLECTVEGTSNPNLYWYRQAAGRGLQLLFYSVGIGQISSEVPQNLSASRPQDRQFILSSKKLLLSDSGFYLCAWSKGGGGQLFFGEGSRLTVL.

This chain links TRBV19 with TRBJ1-5; the D gene is possibly TRBD1 (5 bases). CDR3 length: 15 residues. Germline V gene sequence: CDR1 LNHDA, CDR2 SQIVND (reference sequence). Trimming removed 3 bases from V and 11 bases from J, with 20 bases in between. The CDR3 spells CASSMNAGSTGTQHF. The CDR3 bases are TGTGCCAGTAGTATGAACGCAGGGTCAACGGGGACCCAGCATTTT.

The rearrangement uses TRBV29-1 and TRBJ2-5; 12 nucleotides match TRBD1. The germline gives CDR1 SQVTM, CDR2 ANQGSEA. J was trimmed by 4 bases and V by 7 bases; bases with no gene match: 7. This CDR3 spans 14 amino acids. In DNA, the CDR3 is TGCAGCGGCGGGACAGGGGGCGACGGAGAGACCCAGTACTTC. This encodes CSGGTGGDGETQYF.

The chain has TRBV18 and TRBJ2-3; TRBD1 aligns across 10 bases. The CDR3 contains 14 residues. After removal of 3 bases from V and 4 bases from J, the junction contained 1 base not matched to a gene. Germline CDR1 KGHSH, CDR2 LQKENI. The CDR3 here is CASSPGQGADTQYF. CDR3 DNA: TGTGCCAGCTCACCCGGACAGGGGGCAGATACGCAGTATTTT.

The chain recombines TRBV7-9 with TRBJ2-7, with TRBD1 identical over 8 bases. There are 14 residues in the CDR3. Per the germline V gene, CDR1 is SEHNR and CDR2 is FQNEAQ (reference sequence). V lost 5 bases to trimming and J lost 2 bases; unmatched junction nucleotides: 5. The DNA of the CDR3 is TGTGCCAGCAGCGTCCGGGACAGGACCTACGAGCAGTACTTC. Protein sequence: CASSVRDRTYEQYF.

V and J are TRBV7-6 and TRBJ2-1, with TRBD2 matching over 7 bases. The CDR3 has 14 amino acids. Germline-derived CDR1 and CDR2 are SGHVS and FNYEAQ. The junction had 6 bases not matched to a gene; V was cut back by 4 bases and J by 6 bases. This CDR3 reads CASSSRTSGNEQFF. The CDR3 DNA reads as TGTGCCAGCAGCTCCCGGACTAGTGGCAATGAGCAGTTCTTC.

This clone was detected once. The chain combines TRBV27 with TRBJ2-6; D perhaps matches TRBD2 (5 bases). The germline V gene encodes CDR1 MNHEY and CDR2 SMNVEV (reference sequence). CDR3 length equals 14 residues. Between the trimmed V and J ends, which lost 6 bases and 2 bases, there was a span of 8 bases. CDR3 loop: CASRIGAGANVLTF. As DNA, the CDR3 is TGTGCCAGCAGGATCGGGGCTGGGGCCAACGTCCTGACTTTC.

The chain has TRBV6-6 and TRBJ1-3, with D tentatively TRBD1 (6 bases). Germline CDR1 is MNHNY and CDR2 is SVGAGI (reference sequence). CDR3 length: 16 amino acids. The V end lost 2 bases, the J end lost 1 base, and 12 bases lay between the germline ends. The CDR3 DNA follows: TGTGCCAGCAGTTACCCGACAGGTCCTTCTGGAAACACCATATATTTT. Protein: CASSYPTGPSGNTIYF.